The 27 T cell receptor beta chains below come from one sample, sequenced in a study of identical twins. TCRdb re-analysed the 5' RACE reads in MiXCR, keeping a single row per CDR3 protein. The sample carries fewer than 250,000 distinct CDR3 sequences, about a tenth recorded once. The sequenced sample consisted of memory (CD45RO+) T cells sorted from blood. The receptors come from a woman aged 18-29 years in good health.

This clonotype was counted ten times or more. The rearrangement links TRBV5-1 to TRBJ2-1; 11 bases line up with TRBD1. Germline V lookup: CDR1 SGHRS, CDR2 YFSETQ. The CDR3 is made up of 16 amino acids. Trimming cost V 4 bases and J 10 bases; bases outside gene matches: 13. The CDR3 reads CASSPPGTGGVGEQFF. In nucleotides, the CDR3 is TGCGCCAGCAGCCCTCCCGGGACAGGGGGTGTGGGCGAGCAGTTCTTC.

In this sample, this clonotype turned up many times. This chain links TRBV7-8 with TRBJ2-3; 11 bases line up with TRBD2. This CDR3 has 17 residues. Trimming at V came to 3 bases and at J to 2 bases, leaving 7 bases not matched to a gene. The germline CDR1 and CDR2 sequences are SGHVS and FQNEAQ. In DNA, the CDR3 is TGTGCCAGCAGCTTGCCGACTAGCGGGGAAGACACAGATACGCAGTATTTT. Amino acids: CASSLPTSGEDTDTQYF.

Notes on this clonotype: Sequence at one end of the junction differs from germline and may be a read error. The V gene is TRBV29-1, the J gene TRBJ2-1; 7 positions agree with TRBD2. CDR1 and CDR2 from the germline V gene are SQVTM and ANQGSEA. This CDR3 comprises 11 residues. The CDR3 nucleotides are TGTACGACCGGGACTAACAATGAGCAGTTCTTC. It yields the protein CTTGTNNEQFF.

This clonotype was seen at least ten times. The chain carries TRBV21-1 and TRBJ2-2; the D segment call TRBD1 is taken from the table without a DNA check. TRBV21-1 is noted as a pseudogene. The CDR3 totals 15 residues. CDR3: CASSKRQGKRGELFF. The DNA for the CDR3 is TGTGCCAGCAGCAAACGGCAGGGGAAGCGCGGGGAGCTGTTTTTT.

This clonotype came up a few times. This chain joins TRBV29-1 and TRBJ2-7; weak D call: TRBD1 (6 bases). Trimming took off 6 bases at V and 3 bases at J, with 12 bases between the two ends. Germline V gene data show CDR1 as SQVTM and CDR2 as ANQGSEA. The CDR3 sequence is 12 residues long. This CDR3 is CSVGGGNYEQYF. The CDR3 DNA is TGCAGCGTGGGTGGGGGCAACTACGAGCAGTACTTC.

In this sample, this clonotype turned up a few times. V and J are TRBV10-3 and TRBJ1-1; D is unclear. Trimming cost V 4 bases and J 1 base, with 16 bases left between them. The CDR3 is 16 residues long. From germline, CDR1 is ENHRY and CDR2 SYGVKD. The CDR3 here is CAISGPPGIANTEAFF. The CDR3 DNA is TGTGCCATCAGTGGGCCCCCGGGCATCGCGAACACTGAAGCTTTCTTT.

The V gene is TRBV2, the J gene TRBJ2-1; the D is unclear. Germline V CDR1 and CDR2: SNHLY, FYNNEI. V lost 7 bases and J 7 bases, leaving 11 bases between the germline ends. This CDR3 comprises 12 residues. The CDR3 DNA follows: TGTGCCAGCAAGAGGATAACGAATGAGCAGTTCTTC. Its protein is CASKRITNEQFF.

The genes are TRBV5-1 and TRBJ2-7; 10 bases are a match to TRBD1. CDR3 size: 13 residues. Trimming removed 6 bases from V and 5 bases from J; junction bases left unmatched: 5. Germline V lookup: CDR1 SGHRS, CDR2 YFSETQ. The CDR3 here is CASTRQGANEQYF. Written as DNA, the CDR3 is TGCGCCAGCACCAGACAGGGGGCGAACGAGCAGTACTTC.

This clonotype has just a few counts. The gene calls are TRBV2 and TRBJ2-1; 7 nucleotides agree with TRBD2. This CDR3 contains 13 residues. Germline loops: CDR1 SNHLY, CDR2 FYNNEI. V trimming: 11 bases; J trimming: 2 bases; junction bases outside the gene matches: 6. CDR3 in DNA: TGTGCCGGCCGGGACTACCCCTACAATGAGCAGTTCTTC. Translation gives CAGRDYPYNEQFF. The entire variable domain, with the rest obtained from reference TRBV2 and TRBJ2-1, is as follows: EPEVTQTPSHQVTQMGQEVILRCVPISNHLYFYWYRQILGQKVEFLVSFYNNEISEKSEIFDDQFSVERPDGSNFTLKIRSTKLEDSAMYFCAGRDYPYNEQFFGPGTRLTVL.

This clonotype came up many times. V is TRBV7-9 and J is TRBJ2-3, with 7 bases aligning to TRBD2. Germline values: CDR1 SEHNR, CDR2 FQNEAQ (reference sequence). Trimming removed 8 bases from V and 0 bases from J; junction bases left unmatched: 8. The CDR3 is 15 amino acids. This chain's CDR3 is CASRHGRYSTDTQYF. The DNA for the CDR3 is TGTGCCAGCCGACACGGGAGGTATAGCACAGATACGCAGTATTTT.

This clonotype was seen a handful of times. V gene TRBV5-1 combines with J gene TRBJ1-4; a weak D match, TRBD1 (6 bases). Germline assignment: CDR1 SGHRS and CDR2 YFSETQ. This CDR3 is built from 13 residues. Trimming removed 4 bases at V and 4 bases at J, with 8 bases between. CDR3 sequence reads: CASSRGFNEKLFF. CDR3 DNA sequence: TGCGCCAGCAGCAGGGGGTTTAATGAAAAACTGTTTTTT.

V usage is TRBV5-1 and J usage is TRBJ2-2; 7 bases align to TRBD1. J lost 5 bases, V lost 9 bases, and 7 bases had no gene match. This CDR3 has 13 residues. The germline CDR1 and CDR2 sequences are SGHRS and YFSETQ. CDR3 sequence: CATQGTATGELFF. The CDR3 DNA sequence: TGCGCCACCCAGGGGACAGCTACCGGGGAGCTGTTTTTT.

This clonotype has only a few counts. The V and J genes are TRBV6-1 and TRBJ2-1; 7 bases align to TRBD2. Unmatched junction bases numbered 3, after V lost 7 bases and J lost 0 bases. The CDR3 runs to 14 residues. Looked up from germline, CDR1 is MNHNS and CDR2 is SASEGT. The CDR3 sequence is CASMRGSSYNEQFF. CDR3 sequence (DNA): TGTGCCAGCATGCGGGGGAGCTCCTACAATGAGCAGTTCTTC.

This clonotype was detected ten times or more. The rearrangement joins TRBV10-3 to TRBJ2-1; D gene unclear. Germline loops: CDR1 ENHRY, CDR2 SYGVKD. Trimming cost V 5 bases and J 6 bases, with 20 bases left between them. This CDR3 contains 16 residues. CDR3 coding DNA: TGTGCCATCAGTACAACCGGGTCCACCACTTTCAATGAGCAGTTCTTC. Translated: CAISTTGSTTFNEQFF.

The rearrangement links TRBV12-3 or TRBV12-4 to TRBJ2-3, with D perhaps matching TRBD2 (6 bases). The CDR3 covers 14 residues. The V and J ends lost 7 bases and 2 bases respectively, with 13 bases between them. CDR3 protein: CASKELDYTDTQYF. The CDR3 DNA sequence: TGTGCCAGCAAAGAACTGGACTACACAGATACGCAGTATTTT.

This clonotype was seen at least ten times. This chain links TRBV7-2 with TRBJ2-7; 8 nucleotides match TRBD2. This CDR3 has 14 amino acids. The germline V gene has CDR1 SGHTA and CDR2 FQGNSA. Losses at the gene ends were 5 bases for V and 2 bases for J; bases not matched to a gene: 5. For the CDR3, the DNA is TGTGCCAGCAGCCCCCTAGCGGGCCCCTACGAGCAGTACTTC. Its protein is CASSPLAGPYEQYF.

The V call is TRBV4-1, the J call TRBJ2-5, with D tentatively TRBD1 or TRBD2 (6 bases each). This CDR3 is 17 amino acids long. Between the trimmed V and J ends, which lost 10 bases and 3 bases, there was a span of 27 bases. Germline loops: CDR1 MGHRA, CDR2 YSYEKL. CDR3 residues: CATRGQGGSRVKETQYF. CDR3 bases: TGCGCCACCCGGGGGCAGGGTGGTTCTCGCGTAAAAGAGACCCAGTACTTC.

V usage is TRBV7-2 and J usage is TRBJ2-2; D may correspond to TRBD1 or TRBD2 (6 bases each). V lost 5 bases and J lost 1, with 14 bases in between. The CDR3 runs 16 residues. The germline CDR1 and CDR2 sequences are SGHTA and FQGNSA. As DNA, the CDR3 is TGTGCCAGCAGCCGGCAGGCGGGACAGAACACCGGGGAGCTGTTTTTT. It specifies CASSRQAGQNTGELFF. The full variable domain, its missing parts supplied by reference TRBV7-2 and TRBJ2-2, is GAGVSQSPSNKVTEKGKDVELRCDPISGHTALYWYRQSLGQGLEFLIYFQGNSAPDKSGLPSDRFSAERTGGSVSTLTIQRTQQEDSAVYLCASSRQAGQNTGELFFGEGSRLTVL.

J is TRBJ1-1 and V is TRBV10-1; D unresolved. The V and J ends lost 8 bases and 0 bases respectively, with 10 bases between them. There are 13 residues in the CDR3. Germline CDR1 reads WNHNN; CDR2 reads SYGVQD (reference sequence). The CDR3 DNA follows: TGCGCCAGCCCGTGGAGGCTGAACACTGAAGCTTTCTTT. This sequence encodes CASPWRLNTEAFF.

The V gene is TRBV5-6, the J gene TRBJ2-2; D possibly uses TRBD1 or TRBD2 (6 bases each). Germline V gives CDR1 SGHDT, CDR2 YYEEEE. This CDR3 is built from 13 residues. V shed 8 bases and J shed 9 bases, with 17 bases lying between them. CDR3 nucleotide sequence: TGTGCCAGGGGCCCCGGGGGCCTCTGGGAGCTGTTTTTT. It translates to CARGPGGLWELFF.

The chain combines TRBV13 with TRBJ2-1; 7 bases line up with TRBD1. Losses at the gene ends were 5 bases for V and 6 bases for J; bases not matched to a gene: 7. CDR3 length: 14 amino acids. Germline assignment: CDR1 PRHDT and CDR2 FYEKMQ (reference sequence). CDR3 residues: CASSPRQGLNEQFF. The CDR3 DNA reads as TGTGCCAGCAGCCCGCGACAGGGTCTCAATGAGCAGTTCTTC.

The chain links TRBV7-2 to TRBJ2-7; 9 bases agree with TRBD2. V lost 2 bases to trimming and J lost 6 bases; unmatched junction nucleotides: 11. The germline gives CDR1 SGHTA, CDR2 FQGNSA. The CDR3 has 16 amino acids. CDR3 region: CASSLLGGRASSEQYF. The DNA for the CDR3 is TGTGCCAGCAGCTTATTGGGCGGGAGGGCCTCTAGCGAGCAGTACTTC.

This chain uses TRBV25-1 with TRBJ1-1; 9 bases map to TRBD1. Germline assignment: CDR1 MGHDK and CDR2 SYGVNS. This CDR3 contains 16 residues. J was trimmed by 0 bases and V by 3 bases; bases with no gene match: 5. The CDR3: CASSETGTGMNTEAFF. CDR3 nucleotides: TGTGCCAGCAGTGAGACCGGGACAGGGATGAACACTGAAGCTTTCTTT.

This clonotype has just a few counts. V usage is TRBV3-1 and J usage is TRBJ2-7, with 11 positions matching TRBD2. Losses at the gene ends were 3 bases for V and 6 bases for J; bases not matched to a gene: 4. The CDR3 is made up of 14 amino acids. Germline loops: CDR1 LGHDT, CDR2 YNNKEL (reference sequence). In DNA, the CDR3 is TGTGCCAGCAGCCATGGACTAGCGGGCCTCGAGCAGTACTTC. It yields the protein CASSHGLAGLEQYF.

This clonotype has a handful of counts. This chain joins TRBV6-4 and TRBJ2-2; TRBD1 might be the D (6 bases). The CDR3 extends over 14 amino acids. Per the germline V gene, CDR1 is MRHNA and CDR2 is SNTAGT. Trimming stripped 5 bases from V and 9 bases from J, with 16 bases between. The CDR3: CASSSLLDSRELFF. Here the CDR3 DNA reads TGTGCCAGCAGTTCCCTCTTGGACAGCCGGGAGCTGTTTTTT.

This clonotype occurred a few times. The J gene is TRBJ1-3, the V gene TRBV4-2; D gene unclear. V dropped 1 base and J dropped 8 bases, with 15 bases sitting between them. The CDR3 is made up of 15 amino acids. Germline V gives CDR1 LGHNA, CDR2 YNFKEQ. CDR3 nucleotide sequence: TGTGCCAGCAGCCAAGCACCTGAAGGCGGCCACACCATATATTTT. It is translated as CASSQAPEGGHTIYF.

This clonotype showed up many times. The chain has TRBV7-8 and TRBJ1-2, with a possible D match to TRBD1 (5 bases). Germline V gene lookup returns CDR1 SGHVS and CDR2 FQNEAQ. This CDR3 is built from 13 residues. V was pared by 1 base and J by 6 bases, with 9 bases between. CDR3 nucleotides: TGTGCCAGCAGCTTAGACTTCAGGGATGGCTACACCTTC. Amino acid sequence: CASSLDFRDGYTF.